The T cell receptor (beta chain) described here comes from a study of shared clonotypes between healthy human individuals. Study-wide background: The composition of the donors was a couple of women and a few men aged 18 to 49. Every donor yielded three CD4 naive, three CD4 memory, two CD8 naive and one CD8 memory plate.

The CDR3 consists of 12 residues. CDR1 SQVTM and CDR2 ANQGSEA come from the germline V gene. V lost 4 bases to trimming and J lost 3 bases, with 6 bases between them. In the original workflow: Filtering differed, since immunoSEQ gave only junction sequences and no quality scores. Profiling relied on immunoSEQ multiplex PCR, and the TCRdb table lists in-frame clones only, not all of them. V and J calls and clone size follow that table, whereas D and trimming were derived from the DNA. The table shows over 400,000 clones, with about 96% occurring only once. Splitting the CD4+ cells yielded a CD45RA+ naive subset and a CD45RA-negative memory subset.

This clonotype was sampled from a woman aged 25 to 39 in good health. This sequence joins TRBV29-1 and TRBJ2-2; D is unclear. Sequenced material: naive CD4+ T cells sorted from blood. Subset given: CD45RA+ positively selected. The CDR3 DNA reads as TGCAGCGTTGGTAGGGACACCGGGGAGCTGTTTTTT. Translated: CSVGRDTGELFF.